A selection of T cell receptor beta chains follows, all from one sample in a study of HIV-infected patients and healthy controls. TCRdb re-called the 5' RACE reads with MiXCR, one entry per CDR3 protein. The table has 18,000 or so distinct CDR3 sequences, 12% seen once. Sequenced: blood. These TCRs come from an adult in good health. Each CDR3 is given with its conserved first and last residue. The D gene is left open where the match is weak. Clone sizes are given selectively: once, few, many, or a class where the clone is expanded.

TRBJ1-3 - - TRBV2 TGTGCCAGCTCGGGGCCTGGTGGCACCATATATTTT CASSGPGGTIYF
TRBJ1-2 many - TRBV9 TGTGCCAGCAGCCCAGAGGGGACAAGCTATGGCTACACCTTC CASSPEGTSYGYTF
TRBJ1-6 - - TRBV12-3/TRBV12-4 TGTGCCAGCAGTCGCGGCAGGGGTAATTCACCCCTCCACTTT CASSRGRGNSPLHF
TRBJ2-1 few TRBD1 TRBV6-1 TGTGCCAGCAGTGAAGTGAGAGGGGGCCTCTACAATGAGCAGTTCTTC CASSEVRGGLYNEQFF
TRBJ2-3 many - TRBV5-6 TGTGCCAGCAGCCTAGGGCGGGTCACTAGCACAGATACGCAGTATTTT CASSLGRVTSTDTQYF
TRBJ2-5 - - TRBV20-1 TGCAGTGCTAGAGATACACTAACCCGAACCCAGTACTTC CSARDTLTRTQYF
TRBJ2-1 many - TRBV4-3 TGCGCCAGCAGCCAAGAGACTACCCGTTGGAGCTCCTACAATGAGCAGTTCTTC CASSQETTRWSSYNEQFF
TRBJ2-2 few - TRBV12-3/TRBV12-4 TGTGCCAGCAGTTTCAGAGCCGCCGGGGAGCTGTTTTTT CASSFRAAGELFF
TRBJ1-2 many TRBD1 TRBV28 TGTGCCAGCAGTCAAGACCGGGACAGCTATGGCTACACCTTC CASSQDRDSYGYTF
TRBJ2-1 medium-sized - TRBV12-3/TRBV12-4 TGTGCCAGCAGACCCGGGCCCTTTGAAAGCTCCTACAATGAGCAGTTCTTC CASRPGPFESSYNEQFF
TRBJ1-4 medium-sized TRBD1 TRBV5-1 TGCGCCAGCAGCTTAGGACAGGGGGACGAAAAACTGTTTTTT CASSLGQGDEKLFF
TRBJ1-4 medium-sized - TRBV10-3 TGTGCCATCAGTGTAAAAGGTGAAAAACTGTTTTTT CAISVKGEKLFF
TRBJ2-3 many - TRBV12-3/TRBV12-4 TGTGCCAGCGCTGAACCCCCCCCCGGCACAGATACGCAGTATTTT CASAEPPPGTDTQYF
TRBJ2-1 medium-sized - TRBV9 TGTGCCAGCAGCCCAGGACAGACCCCCTACAATGAGCAGTTCTTC CASSPGQTPYNEQFF
TRBJ1-2 many - TRBV6-1 TGTGCCAGCAGACAGGGAAATGACTATGGCTACACCTTC CASRQGNDYGYTF
TRBJ2-3 many - TRBV6-1 TGTGCCAGCAGCGAGGAGACAGATACGCAGTATTTT CASSEETDTQYF
TRBJ1-6 medium-sized - TRBV18 TGTGCCAGCTCCACCAACGATAATTCACCCCTCCACTTT CASSTNDNSPLHF
TRBJ1-1 many - TRBV7-2 TGTGCCAGCAGCCCTAGTCCAGCAAACACTGAAGCTTTCTTT CASSPSPANTEAFF
TRBJ2-3 few - TRBV7-3 TGTGCCAGCAGCTTACACGGCTCCACAGATACGCAGTATTTT CASSLHGSTDTQYF
TRBJ1-5 - - TRBV11-2 TGTGCCAGCAGCTTAGATCCTGGGAGCAATCAGCCCCAGCATTTT CASSLDPGSNQPQHF
TRBJ2-2 - - TRBV25-1 TGTGCCAGCAGTAAAAGCCTGGGGAATACGAACACCGGGGAGCTGTTTTTT CASSKSLGNTNTGELFF
TRBJ2-3 medium-sized - TRBV29-1 TGCAGCGTTACGAGGGGCCCAGATACGCAGTATTTT CSVTRGPDTQYF
TRBJ1-6 few - TRBV7-9 TGTGCCAGCAGCCCCGGGGGGGGCAGGGATTCACCCCTCCACTTT CASSPGGGRDSPLHF
TRBJ1-1 - - TRBV12-3/TRBV12-4 TGTGCCAGTGATCCAGGGGATGAGGGCACTGAAGCTTTCTTT CASDPGDEGTEAFF
TRBJ2-3 many - TRBV28 TGTGCCAGCAGGCCTAGGGGGACTAGCACAGATACGCAGTATTTT CASRPRGTSTDTQYF
TRBJ2-5 medium-sized - TRBV7-9 TGTGCCACCGGACGGGAAGCAGGCATGGGGTCCCAGTACTTC CATGREAGMGSQYF
TRBJ1-1 - TRBD1 TRBV5-1 TGCGCCAGCAGCTCCCCGGGACAGGGGGCCTCTGAAGCTTTCTTT CASSSPGQGASEAFF
TRBJ1-1 - - TRBV7-2 TGTGCCAGCAGCTTTTACAGGACAAGCAACACTGAAGCTTTCTTT CASSFYRTSNTEAFF
TRBJ1-2 - - TRBV12-3/TRBV12-4 TGTGCCAGCAGTTTCGGACTGGGGTATGGCTACACCTTC CASSFGLGYGYTF
TRBJ2-1 medium-sized TRBD2 TRBV7-3 TGTGCCAGCAGCTTGGGGACTAGCCTCGATGAGCAGTTCTTC CASSLGTSLDEQFF
TRBJ2-7 many - TRBV28 TGTGCCAGCAGTTCCCCGGGCCTTCCCTACGAGCAGTACTTC CASSSPGLPYEQYF
TRBJ2-3 many - TRBV28 TGTGCCAGCAAACCTAGTGGGGGGGCCGATACGCAGTATTTT CASKPSGGADTQYF
TRBJ1-2 - TRBD1 TRBV12-3/TRBV12-4 TGTGCCAGCAGTGGACAGGGGGGTCCCTTCCTCTATGGCTACACCTTC CASSGQGGPFLYGYTF
TRBJ2-2 few TRBD2 TRBV19 TGTGCCAGTAGAACTAGCGGGCTAAACACCGGGGAGCTGTTTTTT CASRTSGLNTGELFF
TRBJ2-1 medium-sized TRBD2 TRBV12-3/TRBV12-4 TGTGCCAGCAGGCCTGCGCGGGGGAGCTACAATGAGCAGTTCTTC CASRPARGSYNEQFF
TRBJ1-6 medium-sized - TRBV5-6 TGTGCCAGCAGCTCCTGGGGCGTTGAAGGGAATAATTCACCCCTCCACTTT CASSSWGVEGNNSPLHF
TRBJ2-5 medium-sized - TRBV7-2 TGTGCCAGCAGCCAGTATGAGACCCAGTACTTC CASSQYETQYF
TRBJ2-3 many TRBD2 TRBV29-1 TGCAGCGTCACCGGGACTATTACAGATACGCAGTATTTT CSVTGTITDTQYF